The TCR beta chain under discussion was sequenced for a study of T cells in narcolepsy. Whole-study findings and limits: No autoreactive T cell clone sequences appeared in some memory CD4+ repertoires. Healthy controls reportedly lacked the autoreactive clonotypes serially found in patients' blood. Comparing one patient's CSF and blood CD4+ clonotypes highlighted HCRT- and TRIB2-specific autoreactive clonotypes.

About this clone: Its matching antigen is unknown.

Sequencing was performed with immunoSEQ multiplex PCR; in TCRdb, only in-frame clones are kept and a portion is missing. The data show about 27,000 clones, more than 75% seen once. V was clipped by 5 bases and J by 5 bases, with 13 bases between them. This CDR3 contains 13 residues. Germline loops: CDR1 SQVTM, CDR2 ANQGSEA. The chain uses TRBV29-1 and TRBJ1-5, with D perhaps matching TRBD1 (5 bases). Sequencing was performed on CD45RA- memory CD4+ T cells from PBMCs. The TCR comes from a human donor with narcolepsy. Here the CDR3 DNA reads TGCAGCGTTAAGGGGTATCCGGATCAGCCCCAGCATTTT. This gives the protein CSVKGYPDQPQHF. The variable domain in full, with the rest retrieved from reference TRBV29-1 and TRBJ1-5, is SAVISQKPSRDICQRGTSLTIQCQVDSQVTMMFWYRQQPGQSLTLIATANQGSEATYESGFVIDKFPISRPNLTFSTLTVSNMSPEDSSIYLCSVKGYPDQPQHFGDGTRLSIL.